This T cell receptor (beta chain) was recovered during a study of T cell responses to AZD1222 COVID-19 vaccine. About the study: The analysis combined second doses at about 4 or about 12 weeks. Notes on the study in general: At baseline, just six AZD1222 recipients tested seropositive. Donors skewed white British and female; clonal diversity was possibly underestimated. CD4 TCRs covered the whole spike, strongest at regions 160-218 and 743-854.

Repertoires were generated with immunoSEQ multiplex PCR, while TCRdb's copy carries only in-frame clones and drops some. The sample contains approximately 70,000 clones, 85% of which appear only once. In its sample, this clone was seen once. Its target is unknown. This CDR3 is 16 amino acids long. The source was peripheral blood, collected on day 0 of AZD1222 vaccination. The rearrangement uses TRBV21-1 and TRBJ1-3; the table's TRBD1 call for D was not verified on the DNA. TRBV21-1 is listed as a pseudogene. This TCR came from an adult in good health. CDR3 nucleotides: TGTGCCAGCAGCGTACAGGGAAAGGACTCTGGAAACACCATATATTTT. Amino acids: CASSVQGKDSGNTIYF.